This paragraph covers one TCR beta chain sequence. As yet, its antigen is unknown. This sample is drawn from a study of metastatic and nonmetastatic thyroid tumors. Study in general: Comparative analysis of repertoires was undertaken across blood and tumor or nodule tissue obtained from malignant and benign thyroid patients. Points from the study as a whole: Compared with benign nodules, malignant thyroid tumors were reported to have significantly higher TCR beta diversity in both blood and tumor.

As originally analysed: Clinicopathological groups of papillary thyroid cancer showed CDR3 differences that were used to build a distant-metastasis classifier. TCRdb reanalyzed the PCR reads with MiXCR. V and J calls and clone size were set by TCRdb, not the authors. The repertoire holds 7,500 to 9,500 clones, with about a third as singletons. All patients were treatment-naive before thyroid surgery. The origin of this receptor is a female donor with papillary thyroid cancer or a benign thyroid nodule (not recorded which). Some clones in this sample may be carry-over from other donors' samples. What was sequenced was tumor tissue.

CDR3 nucleotide sequence: TGTGCCAGCAGCCCCCCGGGACAGGGAGGATCACCCCTCCACTTT. Its translation: CASSPPGQGGSPLHF. J is TRBJ1-6 and V is TRBV6-2 or TRBV6-3, with 9 bases aligning to TRBD1. The V and J ends lost 6 bases and 10 bases, in that order; junction bases with no gene match: 10. CDR1 and CDR2 from the germline V gene are MNHEY and SVGEGT. The CDR3 totals 15 residues.